The rows below give T cell receptor beta chains drawn from one sample of a study of cytomegalovirus exposure and HLA in healthy donors. Libraries were prepared by immunoSEQ multiplex PCR; TCRdb keeps only in-frame clonotypes and omits some of them. Here the sample spans almost 200,000 clones, approximately 85% being singletons. Material: PBMCs. These receptors came from a woman aged 45-65 years in good health and CMV-seronegative. The CDR3 runs from the conserved cysteine through the conserved F or W. A D gene is named only where the DNA matches it firmly. Clone size is not always given. Where it is, it says once, few, many or a class for expanded clones.

J gene | CDR3 length | clone size | V gene | D gene | CDR3 DNA | CDR3 protein
TRBJ2-1 | 14 | . | TRBV5-4 | TRBD2 | TGTGCCAGCAGCTTGGTAGCGGGAGGCGGTGAGCAGTTCTTC | CASSLVAGGGEQFF
TRBJ1-2 | 13 | . | TRBV27 | . | TGTGCCAGCAGTTTACAGGCCGCCTATGGCTACACCTTC | CASSLQAAYGYTF
TRBJ1-1 | 15 | . | TRBV18 | . | TGTGCCAGCTCACCGAAAGGAGGGATTATGACTGAAGCTTTCTTT | CASSPKGGIMTEAFF
TRBJ1-2 | 14 | . | TRBV6-5 | . | TGTGCCAGCAGTGAATCTCGAGGAATTGGGGGCTACACCTTC | CASSESRGIGGYTF
TRBJ2-7 | 13 | . | TRBV5-5 | TRBD1 | TGTGCCAGCAGCCTTGGGACAGACTACGAGCAGTACTTC | CASSLGTDYEQYF
TRBJ2-3 | 12 | . | TRBV6-6 | TRBD2 | TGTGCCAGCGGGAGGGGCACAGATACGCAGTATTTT | CASGRGTDTQYF
TRBJ2-7 | 13 | . | TRBV7-2 | TRBD2 | TGTGCCATAAAGGGACTAGCCCCTCACGAGCAGTACTTC | CAIKGLAPHEQYF
TRBJ2-1 | 15 | . | TRBV6-5 | TRBD2 | TGTGCCAGCAGTCAAAGCGGGAGGCCACCGTCGGAGCAGTTCTTC | CASSQSGRPPSEQFF
TRBJ1-5 | 13 | . | TRBV7-2 | . | TGTGCCAGCAGCAGAGATAGCAATCAGCCCCAGCATTTT | CASSRDSNQPQHF
TRBJ1-2 | 16 | . | TRBV28 | TRBD1 | TGTGCCAGCAGTTTATACGGGACAGGGGTTAAAAAGGGCTACACCTTC | CASSLYGTGVKKGYTF
TRBJ2-1 | 14 | . | TRBV18 | TRBD2 | TGTGCCAGCTCCCCTAGCGGGAGCCACAATGAGCAGTTCTTC | CASSPSGSHNEQFF
TRBJ2-7 | 13 | . | TRBV6-1 | TRBD1 | TGTGCCAGCAGTGGACAGGGCTACTACGAGCAGTACTTC | CASSGQGYYEQYF
TRBJ2-3 | 14 | . | TRBV28 | . | TGTGCCAGCAGCCCCGGACAGATCACAGATACGCAGTATTTT | CASSPGQITDTQYF
TRBJ1-2 | 13 | once | TRBV2 | TRBD1 | TGTGCCAGCAGGATGAGAGGGGGCTCTGGCTACACCTTC | CASRMRGGSGYTF
TRBJ1-1 | 16 | . | TRBV7-8 | TRBD1 | TGTGCCAGCAGCTTAGTAGGGGGGACAGACCCGACTGAAGCTTTCTTT | CASSLVGGTDPTEAFF
TRBJ1-2 | 14 | . | TRBV7-9 | TRBD1 | TGTTCCAGCAGCCGGGACAGGGCCCACTATGGCTACACCTTC | CSSSRDRAHYGYTF
TRBJ2-1 | 15 | . | TRBV6-4 | . | TGTGCCAGCAGTGACTCCATAGCGGCTTACAATGAGCAGTTCTTC | CASSDSIAAYNEQFF
TRBJ1-2 | 14 | . | TRBV7-3 | TRBD1 | TGTGCCAGCAGCATTGACAGGGGGAGCTATGGCTACACCTTC | CASSIDRGSYGYTF
TRBJ2-1 | 12 | . | TRBV9 | TRBD2 | TGTGCCAGCGGGACTAGCTCTAATGAGCAGTTCTTC | CASGTSSNEQFF
TRBJ1-4 | 13 | . | TRBV30 | . | TGTGCCTGGAGTGTAGGGCGGGGTGAAAAACTGTTTTTT | CAWSVGRGEKLFF
TRBJ2-1 | 13 | . | TRBV11-3 | . | TGTGCCAGCAGCCCGGGAGTATACAATGAGCAGTTCTTC | CASSPGVYNEQFF
TRBJ2-3 | 15 | . | TRBV6-4 | . | TGTGCCAGCAGTGACGCAGGGGCTAGCACAGATACGCAGTATTTT | CASSDAGASTDTQYF
TRBJ2-3 | 13 | few | TRBV5-4 | . | TGTGCCAGCAGCTTGGCAGCGCATGATACGCAGTATTTT | CASSLAAHDTQYF
TRBJ2-3 | 18 | . | TRBV6-1 | TRBD1 | TGTGCCAGCAGTGACCCGGGACAGGGTGCATGGCGCACAGATACGCAGTATTTT | CASSDPGQGAWRTDTQYF
TRBJ2-7 | 13 | . | TRBV5-1 | . | TGCGCCAGCAGCTTTGGGAGGCCCTACGAGCAGTACTTC | CASSFGRPYEQYF
TRBJ2-1 | 14 | . | TRBV5-1 | TRBD1 | TGCGCCAGCAGCCAAGGACAGGGGGCCTATGAGCAGTTCTTC | CASSQGQGAYEQFF
TRBJ2-2 | 14 | . | TRBV9 | . | TGTGCCAGCAGCGTAGCAGGGAACACCGGGGAGCTGTTTTTT | CASSVAGNTGELFF
TRBJ2-2 | 16 | . | TRBV6-1 | . | TGTGCCAGCAGTGAAGTGGGGGCTGAAGAAGGCGGGGAGCTGTTTTTT | CASSEVGAEEGGELFF
TRBJ2-7 | 13 | . | TRBV28 | . | TGTGCCAGCAGTCGACAGATCTCCTACGAGCAGTACTTC | CASSRQISYEQYF
TRBJ2-1 | 13 | once | TRBV29-1 | TRBD1 | TGCAGCGCACTCCGGGACAGGTACAATGAGCAGTTCTTC | CSALRDRYNEQFF
TRBJ2-1 | 18 | . | TRBV5-1 | TRBD2 | TGCGCCAGCAGCTTGGAAGGTAGCGGGAGATCGGCGAACAATGAGCAGTTCTTC | CASSLEGSGRSANNEQFF
TRBJ2-1 | 14 | . | TRBV4-1 | . | TGCGCCAGCAGCCAAGTTGGGGCAAACAATGAGCAGTTCTTC | CASSQVGANNEQFF
TRBJ1-1 | 14 | . | TRBV10-3 | . | TGTGCCATCAGTGATACACCGTCGAACACTGAAGCTTTCTTT | CAISDTPSNTEAFF
TRBJ1-1 | 16 | . | TRBV6-6 | . | TGTGCCAGCAGACTGACCTCGGGGGGGGGCTGGGGGGGAGCTTTCTTT | CASRLTSGGGWGGAFF
TRBJ2-3 | 15 | . | TRBV18 | TRBD2 | TGTGCCAGCTCCATACTAGCGGGAGAGGCAGATACGCAGTATTTT | CASSILAGEADTQYF
TRBJ2-7 | 16 | . | TRBV5-5 | TRBD1 | TGTGCCAGCAGGACAGATGCCGGGACAGGAATCTACGAGCAGTACTTC | CASRTDAGTGIYEQYF
TRBJ2-1 | 15 | . | TRBV5-4 | TRBD2 | TGTGCCAGCAGACGCACTAGCGGGAGTAATCATGAGCAGTTCTTC | CASRRTSGSNHEQFF
TRBJ2-5 | 11 | . | TRBV20-1 | . | TGCAGTGCTAGACTTAGAGAGACCCAGTACTTC | CSARLRETQYF
TRBJ2-2 | 14 | . | TRBV5-1 | TRBD2 | TGCGCCACCGGACTAGCGGGAGCCCACGGGGAGCTGTTTTTT | CATGLAGAHGELFF
TRBJ2-7 | 11 | . | TRBV7-9 | . | TGTTCCAGCAGCGACATCTACGAGCAGTACTTC | CSSSDIYEQYF
TRBJ2-1 | 16 | . | TRBV18 | TRBD2 | TGTGCCAGCTCACCTGTAGCGGGTTACGATTACAATGAGCAGTTCTTC | CASSPVAGYDYNEQFF
TRBJ2-1 | 14 | . | TRBV9 | TRBD2 | TGTGCCAGCAGCCCCCGGACTAGAATTGGTGAGCAGTTCTTC | CASSPRTRIGEQFF
TRBJ1-5 | 15 | . | TRBV19 | TRBD1 | TGTGCCAGTAGTGCCCCAGGGGGCGGCAATCAGCCCCAGCATTTT | CASSAPGGGNQPQHF
TRBJ2-3 | 16 | . | TRBV5-1 | . | TGCGCCAGCAGCGCCGAGCTAGGAACTTTCACAGATACGCAGTATTTT | CASSAELGTFTDTQYF
TRBJ2-5 | 14 | . | TRBV19 | TRBD1 | TGTGCCAGTAGTATGAACAGGGGCGGGGAGACCCAGTACTTC | CASSMNRGGETQYF
TRBJ2-7 | 14 | few | TRBV6-5 | TRBD1 | TGTGCCAGCAGGGGGACAGGGCGAATGGGAGAGCAGTACTTC | CASRGTGRMGEQYF
TRBJ2-7 | 12 | once | TRBV25-1 | TRBD1 | TGTGCCAGCAAGGGACAGCCTTACGAGCAGTACTTC | CASKGQPYEQYF
TRBJ2-2 | 15 | . | TRBV7-9 | . | TGTGCCAGCAGCTTAGTTAGGGAGAACCCCGGGGAGCTGTTTTTT | CASSLVRENPGELFF
TRBJ1-6 | 20 | . | TRBV21-1 | . | TGTGCCAGCAGCACTCCGGGACAGGGGGCTTCGAGGTCCTATAATTCACCCCTCCACTTT | CASSTPGQGASRSYNSPLHF
TRBJ1-5 | 16 | . | TRBV28 | . | TGTGCCAGTAGTTCTCTAGGTTCGAGGTTAAATCAGCCCCAGCATTTT | CASSSLGSRLNQPQHF
TRBJ1-1 | 17 | . | TRBV18 | TRBD1 | TGTGCCAGCTCACCTCCTATTGGACAGGGCGGGTTGACTGAAGCTTTCTTT | CASSPPIGQGGLTEAFF